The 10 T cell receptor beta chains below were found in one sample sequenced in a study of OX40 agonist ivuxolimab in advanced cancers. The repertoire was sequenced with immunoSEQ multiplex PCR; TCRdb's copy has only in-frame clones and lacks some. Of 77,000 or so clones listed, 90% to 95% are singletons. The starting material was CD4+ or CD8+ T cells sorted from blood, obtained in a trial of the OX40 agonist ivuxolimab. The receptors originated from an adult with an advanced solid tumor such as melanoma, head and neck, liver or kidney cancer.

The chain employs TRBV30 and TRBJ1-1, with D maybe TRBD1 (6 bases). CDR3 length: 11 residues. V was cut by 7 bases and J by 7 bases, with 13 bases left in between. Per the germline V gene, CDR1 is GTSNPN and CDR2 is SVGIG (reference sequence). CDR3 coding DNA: TGTGCCTTGACAGGTTTCGGTGAAGCTTTCTTT. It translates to CALTGFGEAFF.

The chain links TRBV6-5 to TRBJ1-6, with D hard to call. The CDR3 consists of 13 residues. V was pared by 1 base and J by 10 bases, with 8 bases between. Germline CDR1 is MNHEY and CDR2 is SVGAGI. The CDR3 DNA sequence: TGTGCCAGCAGTTACTTTTCTGAGTCACCCCTCCACTTT. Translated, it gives CASSYFSESPLHF.

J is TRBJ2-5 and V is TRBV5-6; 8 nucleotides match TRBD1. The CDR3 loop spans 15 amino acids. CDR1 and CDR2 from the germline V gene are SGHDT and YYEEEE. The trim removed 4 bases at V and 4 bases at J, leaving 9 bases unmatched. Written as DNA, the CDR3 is TGTGCCAGCAGCATAGGGACAGGCTCAGGAGAGACCCAGTACTTC. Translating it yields CASSIGTGSGETQYF.

CDR3 loop: CASSGEGEKLFF. For the CDR3, the DNA is TGTGCCAGCAGCGGCGAGGGGGAAAAACTGTTTTTT. The chain combines TRBV6-5 with TRBJ1-4, with a possible D match to TRBD1 (5 bases). Trimming took 6 bases from V and 8 from J, leaving 10 bases between them. Germline CDR1 reads MNHEY; CDR2 reads SVGAGI. The CDR3 contains 12 residues.

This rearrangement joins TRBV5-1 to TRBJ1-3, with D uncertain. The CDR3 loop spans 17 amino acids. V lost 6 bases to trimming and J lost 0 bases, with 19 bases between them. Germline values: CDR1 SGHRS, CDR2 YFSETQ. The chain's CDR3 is CASTRGPTATSGNTIYF. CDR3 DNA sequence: TGCGCCAGCACCAGAGGTCCGACCGCAACCTCTGGAAACACCATATATTTT.

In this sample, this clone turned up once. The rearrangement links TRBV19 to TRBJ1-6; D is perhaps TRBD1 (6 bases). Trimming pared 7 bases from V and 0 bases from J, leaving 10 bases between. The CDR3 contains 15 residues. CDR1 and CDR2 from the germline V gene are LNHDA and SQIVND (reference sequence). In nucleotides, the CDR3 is TGTGCCAGTACCCCGGGGGCCTCCTATAATTCACCCCTCCACTTT. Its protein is CASTPGASYNSPLHF.

This CDR3 is CASSESPGQQWGEAFF. The CDR3 DNA is TGTGCCAGCAGTGAATCCCCGGGACAGCAATGGGGTGAAGCTTTCTTT. The V gene is TRBV6-1, the J gene TRBJ1-1, with 7 positions matching TRBD1. Per germline, CDR1 MNHNS and CDR2 SASEGT. The ends lost 2 bases at V and 7 bases at J; junction bases unmatched: 13. The CDR3 consists of 16 residues.

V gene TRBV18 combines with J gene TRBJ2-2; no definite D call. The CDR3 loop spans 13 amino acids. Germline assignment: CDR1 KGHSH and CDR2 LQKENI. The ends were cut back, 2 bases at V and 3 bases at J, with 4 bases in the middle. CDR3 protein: CASSPADTGELFF. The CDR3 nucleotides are TGTGCCAGCTCACCAGCGGACACCGGGGAGCTGTTTTTT. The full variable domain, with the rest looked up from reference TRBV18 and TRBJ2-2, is NAGVMQNPRHLVRRRGQEARLRCSPMKGHSHVYWYRQLPEEGLKFMVYLQKENIIDESGMPKERFSAEFPKEGPSILRIQQVVRGDSAAYFCASSPADTGELFFGEGSRLTVL.

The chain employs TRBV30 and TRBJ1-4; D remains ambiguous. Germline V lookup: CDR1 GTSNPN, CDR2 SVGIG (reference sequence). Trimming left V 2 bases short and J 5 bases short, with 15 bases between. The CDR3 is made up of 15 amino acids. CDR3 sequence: CAWSTMGRQNEKLFF. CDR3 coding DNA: TGTGCCTGGAGTACTATGGGCCGACAAAATGAAAAACTGTTTTTT.

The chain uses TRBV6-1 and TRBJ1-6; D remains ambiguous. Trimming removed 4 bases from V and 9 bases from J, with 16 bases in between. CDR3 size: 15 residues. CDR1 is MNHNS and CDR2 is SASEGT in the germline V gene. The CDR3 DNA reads TGTGCCAGCAGTGGAATCCCCTTAGTAGGTTCACCCCTCCACTTT. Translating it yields CASSGIPLVGSPLHF.